This entry concerns a single TCR beta chain. Germline CDR1 and CDR2: SGDLS and YYNGEE. Trimming left V 0 bases short and J 0 bases short, with 13 bases between. The CDR3 contains 17 residues. The data stem from a study of T-cell memory formation after mild COVID-19. TCRdb called the 5' RACE reads again in MiXCR, with one record for every CDR3 protein. The sample contains 100,000 to 150,000 distinct CDR3 sequences, about 5.9% of which appear only once. Sample: PBMCs or a T cell subset sorted from them (not recorded which). The V gene is TRBV9, the J gene TRBJ1-3; D possibly corresponds to TRBD1 (5 bases). The sequence derives from an adult woman who had mild COVID-19 (a few samples of this study predate the infection). Cell type and time point are not known. The CDR3 DNA follows: TGTGCCAGCAGCGTAGTTGACAGCTCGAGCTCTGGAAACACCATATATTTT. Translation gives CASSVVDSSSSGNTIYF.